The present TCR beta chain was sequenced within a study of blood T cell repertoires in COVID-19. For the study at large: T cells, B-cell-depleted T cells, or PBMCs supplied cDNA or gDNA.

V shed 6 bases and J shed 5 bases, with 11 bases lying between them. CDR1 is SEHNR and CDR2 is FQNEAQ in the germline V gene (reference sequence). CDR3 size: 12 residues. In the original processing: Amplification with reference gene primers provided the estimates of nucleated cell counts. TCRdb keeps only in-frame clones here, not all; method: immunoSEQ multiplex PCR. V and J calls and clone size are as listed in that table; D and trimming were resolved from the DNA. Among tens of thousands of clones listed, 65% to 85% were seen once. This clonotype originated in a human donor in a cohort sampled during active COVID-19. This chain links TRBV7-9 with TRBJ2-7, with a tentative D call TRBD2 (6 bases). The sample was peripheral blood. The DNA for the CDR3 is TGTGCCAGCAGTACGGGACTTAACGAGCAGTACTTC. Its protein product is CASSTGLNEQYF.